This T cell receptor beta chain originates from a study of memory CD8 T cells in hepatitis C reinfection. V lost 0 bases to trimming and J lost 4 bases; unmatched junction nucleotides: 3. The CDR3 consists of 16 residues. Germline V gene sequence: CDR1 SGDLS, CDR2 YYNGEE. Stated time point: late/post reinfection, 12 to 24 weeks after detection. Sorted cells were sequenced directly ex vivo without any in vitro expansion. The data were produced by immunoSEQ multiplex PCR, yet TCRdb's version contains in-frame clones alone and is incomplete. This table holds some 44,000 clones, approximately 89% found once.

Sequences were obtained from naive CD8+ T cells sorted from blood. V is TRBV9 and J is TRBJ2-1; 11 nucleotides agree with TRBD2. This TCR derives from a man aged 18 to 30 with hepatitis C virus infection. The CDR3 spells CASSVDSGGAYNEQFF. The CDR3 DNA follows: TGTGCCAGCAGCGTAGATAGCGGGGGGGCATACAATGAGCAGTTCTTC.